These T cell receptor beta chains were read from a single sample in a study of early T cells in non-severe SARS-CoV-2 infection. TCRdb ran MiXCR on the 5' RACE reads and lists one entry per CDR3 protein. The table lists roughly 56,000 distinct CDR3 sequences, more than 9% of them singletons. The sequenced sample was whole blood. These receptors all stem from an adult who was a healthcare worker with PCR-confirmed SARS-CoV-2 infection or an uninfected control (not recorded which). Both conserved end residues are part of each CDR3. The order of the fields is V gene, J gene, D gene, clone size, CDR3 DNA, CDR3 protein. A D gene is named only where the DNA matches it firmly. Where a row states a size, it is once, few, many or the class of an expanded clone; other rows omit it.

TRBV3-1	TRBJ2-1	TRBD1	many	TGTGCCAGCAGCCTATCTTGGGGGACAGCGTACAATGAGCAGTTCTTC	CASSLSWGTAYNEQFF
TRBV7-7	TRBJ1-1	.	.	TGTGCTAGCAGCTTAGACGTGAACACTGAAGCTTTCTTT	CASSLDVNTEAFF
TRBV9	TRBJ2-3	TRBD2	many	TGTGCCAGCAGCCTAGCGGGAGGGACAACAGATACGCAGTATTTT	CASSLAGGTTDTQYF
TRBV5-1	TRBJ2-2	.	.	TGCGCCAGCAGCTTGCCATTGACCGGGGAGCTGTTTTTT	CASSLPLTGELFF
TRBV2	TRBJ2-1	.	.	TGTGCCAGCAGTGGGTACGATGAGCAGTTCTTC	CASSGYDEQFF
TRBV5-5	TRBJ2-7	TRBD2	.	TGTGCCAGCAGACCGACTAGCGGGGTCACCTACGAGCAGTACTTC	CASRPTSGVTYEQYF
TRBV20-1	TRBJ2-3	TRBD2	.	TGCAGTGCTAGCGGGAGGAAGTTTGGAGATACGCAGTATTTT	CSASGRKFGDTQYF
TRBV6-2/TRBV6-3	TRBJ2-3	.	many	TGTGCCAGCAGTTACCGGGACACTTCTCCATCCCCCATCGATACGCAGTATTTT	CASSYRDTSPSPIDTQYF
TRBV11-2	TRBJ1-1	.	few	TGTGCCAGCAGCCTACATTCAAACACTGAAGCTTTCTTT	CASSLHSNTEAFF
TRBV30	TRBJ2-2	.	.	TGTGCCTGGAGCTCCGGTGGGACAAGGGGTCCCGGGGAGCTGTTTTTT	CAWSSGGTRGPGELFF
TRBV15	TRBJ1-5	TRBD1	many	TGTGCCACCAGCAGAACAGGGGCCACTAATCAGCCCCAGCATTTT	CATSRTGATNQPQHF
TRBV9	TRBJ1-1	.	.	TGTGCCAGCAGCGCCCGACAGTACACTGAAGCTTTCTTT	CASSARQYTEAFF
TRBV6-1	TRBJ2-1	TRBD2	.	TGTGCCAGCACTAGCGGGAGAGATGAGCAGTTCTTC	CASTSGRDEQFF
TRBV7-9	TRBJ2-7	.	many	TGTGCCAGCAGCGACACATCAGCCCCGGTGCAGTACTTC	CASSDTSAPVQYF
TRBV7-9	TRBJ1-2	.	many	TGTGCCAGCAGCTCGGGGGGTGAAGCTGGCTACACCTTC	CASSSGGEAGYTF
TRBV18	TRBJ2-1	.	many	TGTGCCAGCTCACCTGACCTGGGGGTCAATGAGCAGTTCTTC	CASSPDLGVNEQFF
TRBV20-1	TRBJ2-1	.	few	TGCAGTGCTAGAGGGCCGAATCACGGGCAGTTCTTC	CSARGPNHGQFF
TRBV10-3	TRBJ2-7	TRBD1	.	TGTGCCATCAGTGAGACCCGGACAGGGGCACCCTACGAGCAGTACTTC	CAISETRTGAPYEQYF
TRBV11-1	TRBJ2-1	TRBD1	few	TGTGCCAGCAGGCGGAAGACAGGGGGCGCGGGTGAGCAGTTCTTC	CASRRKTGGAGEQFF
TRBV4-2	TRBJ1-2	.	many	TGTGCCAGCAGCCAAGGTGACGGAAACTATGGCTACACCTTC	CASSQGDGNYGYTF
TRBV5-1	TRBJ1-1	.	many	TGCGCCAGCAGCCCAACAGTGGGGAACACTGAAGCTTTCTTT	CASSPTVGNTEAFF
TRBV7-3	TRBJ2-2	.	.	TGTGCCAGCAGCTTACAGGGTCGTGGCACCGGGGAGCTGTTTTTT	CASSLQGRGTGELFF
TRBV5-1	TRBJ1-1	TRBD1	many	TGCGCCAGCAGCCGGACAGGGGTTAACACGAAAGCTTTCTTT	CASSRTGVNTKAFF
TRBV12-3/TRBV12-4	TRBJ1-6	.	.	TGTGCCAGCAGTCAATCGTCCGGGACACTGAATTCACCCCTCCATTTT	CASSQSSGTLNSPLHF
TRBV19	TRBJ1-2	TRBD1	many	TGTGCCACCGACAAGGGACAGGGTGGCTATGGCTACACCTTC	CATDKGQGGYGYTF
TRBV7-2	TRBJ2-1	.	few	TGTGCCAGCAGCCCCTCGAGCTTCTACAATGAGCAGTTCTTC	CASSPSSFYNEQFF
TRBV15	TRBJ1-3	.	few	TGTGCCACCAGCAGAGATCCTGGCGAGGGGTTACCTGGAAACACCATATATTTT	CATSRDPGEGLPGNTIYF
TRBV19	TRBJ1-5	TRBD1	.	TGTGCCAGTACTATCGATTGGACAGGCTTTCATCAGCCCCAGCATTTT	CASTIDWTGFHQPQHF
TRBV30	TRBJ2-7	TRBD1	many	TGTGCCTGGAGAGTCCGGGACAGGGACGTCAACGAGCAGTACTTC	CAWRVRDRDVNEQYF
TRBV6-2/TRBV6-3	TRBJ2-3	TRBD2	many	TGTGCCAGCAGTTTTACTGGACTAGCGGGAGGAGATACGCAGTATTTT	CASSFTGLAGGDTQYF
TRBV20-1	TRBJ1-2	.	.	TGCAGTGCCGCCAAGGGAGCATTGAGCTATGGCTACACCTTC	CSAAKGALSYGYTF
TRBV6-6	TRBJ1-3	TRBD1	.	TGTGCCAGCAGTTACGGACAGGGGGGAAACACCATATATTTT	CASSYGQGGNTIYF
TRBV18	TRBJ1-1	.	many	TGTGCCAGCGCGCCGTCCGAGAACACTGAAGCTTTCTTT	CASAPSENTEAFF
TRBV4-3	TRBJ1-4	.	.	TGCGCCAGCAGCCCCCTGGGACGAGATAATGAAAAACTGTTTTTT	CASSPLGRDNEKLFF
TRBV6-5	TRBJ1-4	.	.	TGTGCCAGCAGTCCCAGTGGGGGAGATGAAAAACTGTTTTTT	CASSPSGGDEKLFF
TRBV3-1	TRBJ1-4	.	.	TGTGCCAGCAGCCTAGGGAGAAAGGGTCCTGAAAAACTGTTTTTT	CASSLGRKGPEKLFF
TRBV7-9	TRBJ1-4	.	.	TGTGCCAGCAGCTCCTGGCCCGCGGAAAAACTGTTTTTT	CASSSWPAEKLFF
TRBV20-1	TRBJ2-5	TRBD1	.	TGCAGTGCTGGGACAGGGCCATCAGAGACCCAGTACTTC	CSAGTGPSETQYF
TRBV7-2	TRBJ2-1	.	few	TGTGCCAGCAGCCCAGCCAATGAGCAGTTCTTC	CASSPANEQFF
TRBV7-2	TRBJ2-3	.	.	TGTGCCAGCAGCTCCCTCGGGCTTATAGCTACAGATACGCAGTATTTT	CASSSLGLIATDTQYF
TRBV6-5	TRBJ2-5	TRBD1	.	TGTGCCAGCAGCTCACTGGGACAGACAGAGACCCAGTACTTC	CASSSLGQTETQYF
TRBV5-1	TRBJ2-3	TRBD1	many	TGCGCCAGCCGGACAGGGGGTAGCACAGATACGCAGTATTTT	CASRTGGSTDTQYF
TRBV10-3	TRBJ1-4	TRBD1	.	TGTGCCATCAGTGCCGGGACAGCGAATGAAAAACTGTTTTTT	CAISAGTANEKLFF
TRBV5-6	TRBJ2-1	TRBD2	.	TGTGCCAGCAGCCGTACCACTAGCGGGATATCCTACAATGAGCAGTTCTTC	CASSRTTSGISYNEQFF